Below, 24 T cell receptor beta chains from the same sample are listed, as sequenced in a study of cytomegalovirus exposure and HLA in healthy donors. TCRdb keeps only in-frame clones here, not all; method: immunoSEQ multiplex PCR. The table has approximately 120,000 clones, approximately 95% seen once. Sequenced sample: PBMCs. These receptor sequences come from a man younger than 30 in good health and CMV-seronegative.

V gene TRBV6-4 combines with J gene TRBJ2-1, with D tentatively TRBD1 (5 bases). This CDR3 comprises 13 residues. V lost 3 bases to trimming and J lost 2 bases, with 5 bases between them. CDR1 is MRHNA, CDR2 SNTAGT, per germline. The CDR3 sequence: CASSEDTYNEQFF. As DNA, the CDR3 is TGTGCCAGCAGTGAGGACACCTACAATGAGCAGTTCTTC.

This rearrangement joins TRBV15 to TRBJ2-3; 8 positions agree with TRBD2. The CDR3 is 14 amino acids. Germline V gene lookup returns CDR1 LNHNV and CDR2 YYDKDF (reference sequence). The trim removed 3 bases at V and 5 bases at J, leaving 4 bases unmatched. CDR3 loop: CATSRLAGLDTQYF. The CDR3 DNA is TGTGCCACCAGCAGGTTAGCGGGACTAGATACGCAGTATTTT.

This chain uses TRBV7-3 with TRBJ2-3; the D gene is possibly TRBD1 (6 bases). V lost 5 bases and J 4 bases, leaving 22 bases between the germline ends. In germline, CDR1 is SGHTA, CDR2 FQGTGA. This CDR3 has 17 amino acids. The CDR3 loop is CASSPSVGGYEADTQYF. The CDR3 coding sequence is TGTGCCAGCAGCCCCTCGGTTGGGGGCTACGAAGCAGATACGCAGTATTTT.

This clone showed up just a few times. The gene calls are TRBV6-4 and TRBJ1-2; maybe TRBD1 (6 bases). Trimming removed 5 bases from V and 8 bases from J, with 18 bases in between. The CDR3 spans 14 residues. CDR1 and CDR2 from the germline V gene are MRHNA and SNTAGT. This chain's CDR3 is CASSRGADSGGYTF. The CDR3 bases are TGTGCCAGCAGTAGAGGGGCGGACAGCGGAGGCTACACCTTC.

The rearrangement joins TRBV7-8 to TRBJ2-2; 7 nucleotides match TRBD1. V gave up 5 bases and J gave up 0 bases; unmatched junction bases: 6. Germline CDR1 reads SGHVS; CDR2 reads FQNEAQ. The CDR3 is 16 residues long. Here the CDR3 reads CASSPRQGSNTGELFF. CDR3 bases: TGTGCCAGCAGCCCGAGACAGGGTTCGAACACCGGGGAGCTGTTTTTT. The complete variable domain, with remaining parts taken from reference TRBV7-8 and TRBJ2-2, reads GAGVSQSPRYKVAKRGQDVALRCDPISGHVSLFWYQQALGQGPEFLTYFQNEAQLDKSGLPSDRFFAERPEGSVSTLKIQRTQQEDSAVYLCASSPRQGSNTGELFFGEGSRLTVL.

This chain joins TRBV7-2 and TRBJ2-7; 7 nucleotides match TRBD1. CDR1 is SGHTA, CDR2 FQGNSA, per germline. Trimming removed 5 bases from V and 4 bases from J; junction bases left unmatched: 11. The CDR3 spans 15 residues. The CDR3 loop is CASSPRDRRRYEQYF. The CDR3 DNA follows: TGTGCCAGCAGCCCCCGGGACAGACGCAGGTACGAGCAGTACTTC.

J is TRBJ1-1 and V is TRBV5-6; D is perhaps TRBD1 (6 bases). Trimming left V 3 bases short and J 6 bases short, with 12 bases between. The CDR3 contains 13 residues. Germline values: CDR1 SGHDT, CDR2 YYEEEE. DNA of the CDR3: TGTGCCAGCAGCTCGCACAGGGAAGCTGAAGCTTTCTTT. Encoded protein: CASSSHREAEAFF.

This rearrangement joins TRBV5-4 to TRBJ2-3, with D hard to call. The V gene lost 4 bases and the J gene lost 6 bases, with 9 bases spanning the gap. Germline-derived CDR1 and CDR2 are SGHNT and YYREEE (reference sequence). The CDR3 consists of 12 residues. CDR3 DNA sequence: TGTGCCAGCAGCACCTCAGTCGATACGCAGTATTTT. This gives the protein CASSTSVDTQYF.

The chain is built from TRBV5-4 and TRBJ2-7, with TRBD2 matching 11 bases. Germline-derived CDR1 and CDR2 are SGHNT and YYREEE (reference sequence). The length of the CDR3 is 17 residues. V shed 0 bases and J 0 bases; nucleotides not matched to a gene: 5. The CDR3 loop reads CASSLAPTSGDSYEQYF. The DNA of the CDR3 is TGTGCCAGCAGCTTGGCCCCGACTAGCGGGGACTCCTACGAGCAGTACTTC.

V usage is TRBV27 and J usage is TRBJ1-1, with 12 bases that match TRBD1. The V gene's germline CDR1 is MNHEY and CDR2 SMNVEV (reference sequence). Germline trimming cut 6 bases from V and 4 bases from J; bases unmatched to any gene: 9. The CDR3 spans 16 residues. CDR3 residues: CASSLGTGGRGTEAFF. The CDR3 DNA reads as TGTGCCAGCAGCCTGGGGACAGGGGGCCGGGGCACTGAAGCTTTCTTT.

V is TRBV9 and J is TRBJ2-3; 14 nucleotides align to TRBD2. V shed 2 bases and J 6 bases; nucleotides not matched to a gene: 11. From germline, CDR1 is SGDLS and CDR2 YYNGEE. This CDR3 has 18 amino acids. The CDR3 region is CASSVGVGTSGRRDTQYF. Written as DNA, the CDR3 is TGTGCCAGCAGCGTTGGTGTAGGGACTAGCGGGAGAAGGGATACGCAGTATTTT. The full variable domain, with the rest looked up from reference TRBV9 and TRBJ2-3, is DSGVTQTPKHLITATGQRVTLRCSPRSGDLSVYWYQQSLDQGLQFLIQYYNGEERAKGNILERFSAQQFPDLHSELNLSSLELGDSALYFCASSVGVGTSGRRDTQYFGPGTRLTVL.

In this sample, this clone turned up once. The chain recombines TRBV19 with TRBJ1-1; D remains ambiguous. The germline CDR1 and CDR2 sequences are LNHDA and SQIVND (reference sequence). The CDR3 consists of 15 residues. Trimming removed 6 bases from V and 2 bases from J, with 16 bases in between. In nucleotides, the CDR3 is TGTGCCAGTAGCCAACTAGGACGGAGTAACACTGAAGCTTTCTTT. This translates into CASSQLGRSNTEAFF. The variable domain in full, completed from reference TRBV19 and TRBJ1-1, reads DGGITQSPKYLFRKEGQNVTLSCEQNLNHDAMYWYRQDPGQGLRLIYYSQIVNDFQKGDIAEGYSVSREKKESFPLTVTSAQKNPTAFYLCASSQLGRSNTEAFFGQGTRLTVV.

This chain uses TRBV4-1 with TRBJ2-7, with 7 positions matching TRBD2. The CDR3 runs 19 residues. V dropped 0 bases and J dropped 1; count of bases not matched to a gene: 15. Germline values: CDR1 MGHRA, CDR2 YSYEKL. CDR3 loop: CASSQDDGGRSLGSYEQYF. The CDR3 DNA reads as TGCGCCAGCAGCCAAGATGACGGCGGGAGAAGCCTAGGATCCTACGAGCAGTACTTC.

J is TRBJ1-1 and V is TRBV10-3, with D tentatively TRBD1 (5 bases). The germline V gene has CDR1 ENHRY and CDR2 SYGVKD. This CDR3 is 12 amino acids long. The V and J ends lost 8 bases and 6 bases respectively, with 13 bases between them. The DNA of the CDR3 is TGTGCCATCGGGCCGGGGGGGTCTGAAGCTTTCTTT. Translation: CAIGPGGSEAFF.

The genes are TRBV6-5 and TRBJ2-7; TRBD1 might be the D (6 bases). Trimming shortened V by 4 bases and J by 5 bases, and 12 bases separated the two germline ends. Per the germline V gene, CDR1 is MNHEY and CDR2 is SVGAGI. The CDR3 runs 13 residues. CDR3 DNA: TGTGCCAGCAGTTTCAAGAACAGGGACGAGCAGTACTTC. It specifies CASSFKNRDEQYF.

In this sample, this clone turned up once. The V and J genes are TRBV13 and TRBJ1-1, with 7 bases matching TRBD1. With 5 bases clipped from V and 3 bases from J, the junction kept 6 bases outside the gene matches. Germline V gene data show CDR1 as PRHDT and CDR2 as FYEKMQ (reference sequence). This CDR3 contains 14 residues. CDR3 coding DNA: TGTGCCAGCAGCCCGATAGACAGGGACACTGAAGCTTTCTTT. Amino acids: CASSPIDRDTEAFF.

The gene calls are TRBV6-5 and TRBJ1-2; D possibly corresponds to TRBD1 (6 bases). V was cut by 2 bases and J by 3 bases, with 13 bases left in between. CDR3 length: 15 residues. Germline V gene sequence: CDR1 MNHEY, CDR2 SVGAGI. The CDR3 DNA is TGTGCCAGCAGTTACCTACAGGGAGGGGACTATGGCTACACCTTC. Its translation: CASSYLQGGDYGYTF.

The chain links TRBV4-3 to TRBJ1-5; 7 bases map to TRBD1. CDR3 size: 15 residues. In germline, CDR1 is LGHNA, CDR2 YSLEER. V lost 0 bases to trimming and J lost 2 bases; unmatched junction nucleotides: 1. CDR3: CASSQDDRGNQPQHF. CDR3 DNA sequence: TGCGCCAGCAGCCAAGATGACAGGGGCAATCAGCCCCAGCATTTT.

V gene TRBV5-5 combines with J gene TRBJ1-2; 10 nucleotides agree with TRBD1. This CDR3 has 17 residues. Germline CDR1 is SGHKS and CDR2 is YYEKEE (reference sequence). With 4 bases clipped from V and 0 bases from J, the junction kept 9 bases outside the gene matches. This chain's CDR3 is CASSSPGTGAPNYGYTF. The CDR3 region has the DNA TGTGCCAGCAGCAGCCCCGGGACAGGGGCCCCTAACTATGGCTACACCTTC. Variable domain in full (rest from reference TRBV5-5 and TRBJ1-2): DAGVTQSPTHLIKTRGQQVTLRCSPISGHKSVSWYQQVLGQGPQFIFQYYEKEERGRGNFPDRFSARQFPNYSSELNVNALLLGDSALYLCASSSPGTGAPNYGYTFGSGTRLTVV.

V gene TRBV7-8 combines with J gene TRBJ2-3; no definite D call. The CDR3 has 16 residues. Germline lookup yields CDR1 SGHVS and CDR2 FQNEAQ. V gave up 2 bases and J gave up 2 bases, with 14 bases separating them. The CDR3 nucleotides are TGTGCCAGCAGCTTAATCCAACGAGCCTCCACAGATACGCAGTATTTT. Its protein is CASSLIQRASTDTQYF.

The V gene is TRBV11-2, the J gene TRBJ1-1; 11 bases are a match to TRBD1. Trimming at V came to 3 bases and at J to 12 bases, leaving 9 bases not matched to a gene. The CDR3 extends over 14 amino acids. CDR1 and CDR2 from the germline V gene are SGHAT and FQNNGV. The CDR3 region is CASSFLRDRGITFF. In DNA, the CDR3 is TGTGCCAGCAGCTTCCTCAGGGACAGGGGGATAACTTTCTTT.

The chain combines TRBV6-5 with TRBJ2-3; 11 positions match TRBD2. Trimming at V came to 4 bases and at J to 4 bases, leaving 1 base not matched to a gene. CDR1 and CDR2 (germline): MNHEY, SVGAGI. The CDR3 length is 14 residues. The CDR3 here is CASSSGLAADTQYF. The CDR3 DNA is TGTGCCAGCAGTTCGGGACTAGCGGCAGATACGCAGTATTTT.

This rearrangement joins TRBV7-9 to TRBJ2-1, with 8 bases aligning to TRBD2. V lost 1 base to trimming and J lost 7 bases; unmatched junction nucleotides: 6. Germline V lookup: CDR1 SEHNR, CDR2 FQNEAQ (reference sequence). This CDR3 region has 15 residues. CDR3 sequence: CASSLEAGVVNEQFF. CDR3 in DNA: TGTGCCAGCAGCTTAGAAGCGGGAGTCGTTAATGAGCAGTTCTTC.

The V call is TRBV28, the J call TRBJ2-1, with 7 nucleotides matching TRBD1. Trimming took 4 bases from V and 9 from J; bases not matched to a gene: 9. The CDR3 consists of 14 residues. Per germline, CDR1 MDHEN and CDR2 SYDVKM. This CDR3 is CASSSYRGRAEQFF. CDR3 in DNA: TGTGCCAGCAGTTCCTACAGGGGTCGGGCTGAGCAGTTCTTC.